Included here is one TCR beta chain sequence, with context. Measured with immunoSEQ multiplex PCR; TCRdb has only the in-frame clones, and not every one. The sample records more than 80,000 clones, about 92% being singletons. This record comes from a study of blood T cell repertoires in COVID-19. This CDR3 is built from 15 residues. Trimming took 8 bases from V and 7 from J; bases not matched to a gene: 11. Per germline, CDR1 LGHNA and CDR2 YNFKEQ. The sample taken for sequencing was peripheral blood. The chain combines TRBV4-2 with TRBJ2-1; 10 bases are shared with TRBD2. The origin of this receptor is a man between 18 and 29 years old with COVID-19, enrolled during active disease. The CDR3 spells CASRPAGGLLNEQFF. The CDR3 region has the DNA TGTGCCAGCCGACCAGCGGGAGGGCTATTAAATGAGCAGTTCTTC.